One and the same sample provided the 16 T cell receptor beta chains below, sequenced in a study of vaccination effects on CD4 cells after COVID-19. Sequenced by immunoSEQ multiplex PCR; TCRdb stores in-frame clones only, minus some. The sample lists under 50,000 clones, around 76% occurring once. Antigens for these TCRs are unknown. Culture lasted about ten days before CD4+ T cell isolation. The sample was CD4+ T cells from PBMCs cultured without peptide, taken before COVID-19 vaccination. The receptors stem from a human donor who had a prior SARS-CoV-2 infection.

This chain uses TRBV12-3 or TRBV12-4 with TRBJ2-3; D unclear. Trimming left V 4 bases short and J 5 bases short, with 10 bases between. The length of the CDR3 is 13 residues. CDR3 DNA: TGTGCCAGCAGTTCAACTGAAAGAGATACGCAGTATTTT. Residues: CASSSTERDTQYF.

J is TRBJ2-4 and V is TRBV19, with a tentative D call TRBD1 (6 bases). The V end lost 5 bases, the J end lost 7 bases, and 15 bases lay between the germline ends. This CDR3 contains 14 residues. Germline values: CDR1 LNHDA, CDR2 SQIVND (reference sequence). The CDR3, as DNA: TGTGCCAGTAGTCCCCGGACAGACTCGAACATTCAGTACTTC. Amino acid sequence: CASSPRTDSNIQYF. The full variable domain, in which reference TRBV19 and TRBJ2-4 provide the parts outside the CDR3, is DGGITQSPKYLFRKEGQNVTLSCEQNLNHDAMYWYRQDPGQGLRLIYYSQIVNDFQKGDIAEGYSVSREKKESFPLTVTSAQKNPTAFYLCASSPRTDSNIQYFGAGTRLSVL.

The genes are TRBV18 and TRBJ1-2; tentative D call: TRBD1 (5 bases). Germline loops: CDR1 KGHSH, CDR2 LQKENI. The CDR3 extends over 14 amino acids. Trimming stripped 5 bases from V and 1 base from J, with 11 bases between. CDR3 in amino acids: CASSLGPGNYGYTF. The CDR3, as DNA: TGTGCCAGCTCATTGGGGCCCGGTAACTATGGCTACACCTTC. The full variable domain, rest sourced from reference TRBV18 and TRBJ1-2, is NAGVMQNPRHLVRRRGQEARLRCSPMKGHSHVYWYRQLPEEGLKFMVYLQKENIIDESGMPKERFSAEFPKEGPSILRIQQVVRGDSAAYFCASSLGPGNYGYTFGSGTRLTVV.

This chain joins TRBV7-9 and TRBJ2-2; D ambiguous. CDR3 size: 12 residues. Germline CDR1 is SEHNR and CDR2 is FQNEAQ (reference sequence). The V and J ends lost 3 bases and 8 bases respectively, with 7 bases between them. DNA for the CDR3: TGTGCCAGCAGCTTCGTGGGGGGGGAGCTGTTTTTT. Translation: CASSFVGGELFF.

The V gene is TRBV11-1, the J gene TRBJ2-1; 9 positions agree with TRBD1. CDR1 SGHAT and CDR2 FQDESV come from the germline V gene (reference sequence). V lost 7 bases to trimming and J lost 2 bases; unmatched junction nucleotides: 9. The CDR3 is made up of 16 amino acids. CDR3 region: CASTPWGDRAYNEQFF. For the CDR3, the DNA is TGTGCCAGCACCCCGTGGGGGGACAGGGCCTACAATGAGCAGTTCTTC.

The CDR3 DNA reads TGTGCCAGCAGCTTAGTAGGCTGGGGGGACACTGAAGCTTTCTTT. As protein: CASSLVGWGDTEAFF. V usage is TRBV7-2 and J usage is TRBJ1-1; weak D call: TRBD1 (5 bases). CDR1 is SGHTA and CDR2 is FQGNSA in the germline V gene. Trimming took off 1 base at V and 3 bases at J, with 12 bases between the two ends. The CDR3 contains 15 residues.

This clone was detected only a few times. The rearrangement joins TRBV25-1 to TRBJ1-5, with D unclear. The V gene lost 6 bases and the J gene lost 7 bases, with 16 bases spanning the gap. The CDR3 has 14 amino acids. In germline, CDR1 is MGHDK, CDR2 SYGVNS. The CDR3 coding sequence is TGTGCCAGCAGCCCACCGGGAGGACGGCAGCCCCAGCATTTT. This translates into CASSPPGGRQPQHF.

This clone has a handful of counts. The chain has TRBV19 and TRBJ1-2; no definite D call. CDR3 length: 14 amino acids. Germline V lookup: CDR1 LNHDA, CDR2 SQIVND (reference sequence). V was cut by 5 bases and J by 0 bases, with 10 bases left in between. Written as DNA, the CDR3 is TGTGCCAGTAGTCCACGAGCCACTAACTATGGCTACACCTTC. Protein: CASSPRATNYGYTF.

A few counts support this clone. The chain carries TRBV5-4 and TRBJ1-1; TRBD1 aligns across 9 bases. CDR1 is SGHNT, CDR2 YYREEE, per germline (reference sequence). V trimming: 0 bases; J trimming: 4 bases; junction bases outside the gene matches: 7. The CDR3 sequence is 16 residues long. The CDR3 nucleotides are TGTGCCAGCAGCTTGGAAGTCGGACAGGGGCTCACTGAAGCTTTCTTT. Translation gives CASSLEVGQGLTEAFF.

This sequence joins TRBV5-1 and TRBJ2-7, with D unclear. Germline CDR1 SGHRS, CDR2 YFSETQ. The CDR3 loop spans 14 amino acids. V lost 0 bases, J lost 0 bases, and 7 bases lay in between. Written as DNA, the CDR3 is TGCGCCAGCAGCTTGGGGGTGACCTCCTACGAGCAGTACTTC. Protein sequence: CASSLGVTSYEQYF. Drawing the rest from reference TRBV5-1 and TRBJ2-7, the complete variable domain is KAGVTQTPRYLIKTRGQQVTLSCSPISGHRSVSWYQQTPGQGLQFLFEYFSETQRNKGNFPGRFSGRQFSNSRSEMNVSTLELGDSALYLCASSLGVTSYEQYFGPGTRLTVT.

In this sample, this clone turned up a few times. The chain combines TRBV5-5 with TRBJ2-1; 14 bases are shared with TRBD2. Germline V gives CDR1 SGHKS, CDR2 YYEKEE (reference sequence). V lost 2 bases to trimming and J lost 9 bases; unmatched junction nucleotides: 4. There are 15 residues in the CDR3. The CDR3 coding sequence is TGTGCCAGCAGCTTACGGACTAGCGGGGGGACTGAGCAGTTCTTC. It yields the protein CASSLRTSGGTEQFF.

The chain joins TRBV3-1 (or the pseudogene TRBV3-2) to TRBJ2-7; no clear D. V was pared by 0 bases and J by 11 bases, with 14 bases between. From germline, CDR1 is LGHDT and CDR2 YNNKEL (reference sequence). This CDR3 contains 13 residues. This chain's CDR3 is CASSQDRFAGKYF. In DNA, the CDR3 is TGTGCCAGCAGCCAAGACCGATTTGCTGGCAAGTACTTC.

The rearrangement uses TRBV7-3 and TRBJ2-1, with TRBD2 matching over 8 bases. The CDR3 is made up of 15 amino acids. With 3 bases clipped from V and 0 bases from J, the junction kept 1 base outside the gene matches. CDR1 is SGHTA and CDR2 is FQGTGA in the germline V gene. The CDR3 reads CASSFREGSYNEQFF. DNA of the CDR3: TGTGCCAGCAGCTTTCGGGAGGGCTCCTACAATGAGCAGTTCTTC. Drawing the rest from reference TRBV7-3 and TRBJ2-1, the complete variable domain is GAGVSQTPSNKVTEKGKYVELRCDPISGHTALYWYRQSLGQGPEFLIYFQGTGAADDSGLPNDRFFAVRPEGSVSTLKIQRTERGDSAVYLCASSFREGSYNEQFFGPGTRLTVL.

This clone was seen a single time. The V gene is TRBV12-3 or TRBV12-4, the J gene TRBJ1-4; D gene uncertain. V lost 3 bases, J lost 8 bases, and 7 bases lay in between. The CDR3 length is 12 residues. CDR3 amino acids: CASSFRFEKLFF. The CDR3 DNA reads TGTGCCAGCAGTTTCAGGTTCGAAAAACTGTTTTTT.

There are a few counts of this clone. The CDR3 DNA reads as TGTGCCAGCAGCCAAGGACTAGCGAATTACAATGAGCAGTTCTTC. Translated: CASSQGLANYNEQFF. The chain links TRBV7-3 to TRBJ2-1; 9 bases are shared with TRBD2. CDR3 size: 15 residues. Trimming took 5 bases from V and 4 from J; bases not matched to a gene: 6. Germline loops: CDR1 SGHTA, CDR2 FQGTGA.

The chain carries TRBV7-8 and TRBJ2-7, with 10 bases fitting TRBD2. Germline CDR1 SGHVS, CDR2 FQNEAQ. The CDR3 is 13 residues long. Losses at the gene ends were 5 bases for V and 7 bases for J; bases not matched to a gene: 5. CDR3 in DNA: TGTGCCAGCAGCCCAAGCGGGGGGGTGGAGCAGTACTTC. Encoded protein: CASSPSGGVEQYF. Complete variable domain (other parts from reference TRBV7-8 and TRBJ2-7): GAGVSQSPRYKVAKRGQDVALRCDPISGHVSLFWYQQALGQGPEFLTYFQNEAQLDKSGLPSDRFFAERPEGSVSTLKIQRTQQEDSAVYLCASSPSGGVEQYFGPGTRLTVT.